The T cell receptor beta chain under discussion was sequenced for a study of T cells in Graves' hyperthyroidism and ophthalmopathy. Per germline, CDR1 SGDLS and CDR2 YYNGEE. V shed 3 bases and J shed 4 bases, with 15 bases lying between them. The CDR3 extends over 15 amino acids. Using RNA transcripts as the source, TCR beta CDR3 regions were amplified. The TCR CDR3 first-round RT-PCR relied on the HTBI primer set. One entry per CDR3 protein results from TCRdb running MiXCR on the multiplex PCR reads. This sample has about 710,000 distinct CDR3 sequences, with roughly 15% found just once. Regarding the study as a whole: Separation of ophthalmopathy from stable hyperthyroidism was achieved by a 13 V-J model.

Hyperthyroidism, newly diagnosed and lasting under 2 months, affected patients aged 18 to 65. Orbital computed tomography and thyroid ultrasound, together with serum TRAb and thyroxine and clinical symptoms, were used for diagnoses. In its sample, this clonotype was seen a few times. Its antigen is not identified. This sequence joins TRBV9 and TRBJ2-3, with a tentative D call TRBD1 (5 bases). The sequence was collected from a man aged 18-30 years with Graves' hyperthyroidism. The sequencing sample was made of blood. CDR3 loop: CASSAPQGRADTQYF. CDR3 DNA sequence: TGTGCCAGCAGCGCCCCTCAGGGCAGGGCAGATACGCAGTATTTT.